This TCR beta chain came from a study of T cell responses to AZD1222 COVID-19 vaccine. This CDR3 contains 14 residues. CDR1 is SEHNR, CDR2 FQNEAQ, per germline (reference sequence). Losses at the gene ends were 6 bases for V and 8 bases for J; bases not matched to a gene: 8. Profiled with immunoSEQ multiplex PCR; TCRdb holds only in-frame clones, not every one. The table includes more than 60,000 clones, 87% detected once. Sequences were derived from peripheral blood, sampled on day 0 of AZD1222 vaccination. This TCR derives from an adult in good health. The rearrangement joins TRBV7-9 to TRBJ1-4, with 8 bases matching TRBD1. Here the CDR3 DNA reads TGTGCCAGCAGTTTGGGACAGGAGGAAGAAAAACTGTTTTTT. Its translation: CASSLGQEEEKLFF.